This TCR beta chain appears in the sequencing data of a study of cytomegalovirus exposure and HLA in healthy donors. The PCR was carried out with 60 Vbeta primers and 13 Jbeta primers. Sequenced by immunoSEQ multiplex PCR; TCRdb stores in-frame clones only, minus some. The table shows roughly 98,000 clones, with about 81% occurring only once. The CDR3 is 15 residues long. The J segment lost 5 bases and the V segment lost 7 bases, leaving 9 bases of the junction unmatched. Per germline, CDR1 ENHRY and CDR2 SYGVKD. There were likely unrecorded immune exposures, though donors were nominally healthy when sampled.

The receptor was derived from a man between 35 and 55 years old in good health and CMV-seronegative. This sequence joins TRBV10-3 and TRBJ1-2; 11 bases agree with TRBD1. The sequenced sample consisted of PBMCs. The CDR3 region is CAIKKPGQGVYGYTF. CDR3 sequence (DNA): TGTGCCATCAAGAAACCGGGACAGGGGGTGTATGGCTACACCTTC.